The T cell receptor (beta chain) described here comes from a study of blood T cell repertoires in COVID-19. Across the study: Samples representing acute and convalescent COVID-19 were sourced from the United States, Italy and Spain. Nucleic acid was either cDNA or gDNA, and it came from T cells, B-cell-depleted T cells, or PBMCs.

Original data processing: Reference gene primer amplification yielded estimated nucleated cell counts. TCRdb keeps only in-frame clones here, not all; method: immunoSEQ multiplex PCR. V, J and clone size are those of that table, while D and trimming were read from the DNA. Of about 64,000 clones detected, around 82% appear once; the ten largest clones hold around 14%. From germline, CDR1 is ENHRY and CDR2 SYGVKD. The CDR3 is made up of 13 amino acids. The ends were cut back, 6 bases at V and 2 bases at J, with 10 bases in the middle. One Seattle source followed patients from active infection through their disease course.

The receptor's source is a man in his sixties with COVID-19, enrolled during active disease. Material: peripheral blood. This chain joins TRBV10-3 and TRBJ1-1, with D perhaps matching TRBD1 (5 bases). CDR3 DNA: TGTGCCATCAGACAAGGGGTTAACACTGAAGCTTTCTTT. It yields the protein CAIRQGVNTEAFF.